The T cell receptor beta chain described here comes from a study of cytomegalovirus exposure and HLA in healthy donors. Study as a whole: Early released data comprised 80 million to 100 million unique TCRs from HLA-typed donors. Whole-study findings and limits: In a later analysis, productive TCRs from donors in an Asian-associated ancestry cluster reportedly carried fewer N-insertions than the cohort mean. Segments of the TCR beta V type were, in most cases, productive about 90% or about 30% of the time in an earlier analysis.

The PCR used 60 Vbeta and 13 Jbeta primers. The assay was immunoSEQ multiplex PCR, and TCRdb's table has in-frame clones only and misses some. Counted here are 250,000 to 350,000 clones, approximately 90% occurring once; the ten biggest clones make up less than 2.5%. Per germline, CDR1 SGHAT and CDR2 FQNNGV. V lost 5 bases, J lost 3 bases, and 13 bases stayed unmatched. The CDR3 extends over 16 amino acids. This clone has just one count. Its specificity is not known. The TCR originated in a woman aged 18-29 years in good health and CMV-seronegative. Sequencing was done on a sample of PBMCs. The chain has TRBV11-2 and TRBJ2-7; TRBD1 aligns across 7 bases. Here the CDR3 DNA reads TGTGCCAGCAGCCCTCCGGGCAGAGGGGGCTTCTACGAGCAGTACTTC. It yields the protein CASSPPGRGGFYEQYF. Full variable domain (rest looked up from reference TRBV11-2 and TRBJ2-7): EAGVAQSPRYKIIEKRQSVAFWCNPISGHATLYWYQQILGQGPKLLIQFQNNGVVDDSQLPKDRFSAERLKGVDSTLKIQPAKLEDSAVYLCASSPPGRGGFYEQYFGPGTRLTVT.